What follows are 27 T cell receptor beta chains derived from one specimen sequenced in a study of human T cells and chemical hapten exposure. TCRdb reprocessed the RACE reads with MiXCR, giving one entry per CDR3 protein. The table includes tens of thousands of distinct CDR3 sequences, 10% detected once. The sample's time point: patch test 1, 2 weeks after DPC sensitization. Treatment of the sample: therapeutic diphenylcyclopropenone sensitization with weekly scalp DPC. The material sequenced was whole blood, taken in connection with sensitization to the hapten diphenylcyclopropenone (DPC). These receptors were taken from a man aged 35-49 years with alopecia areata. Some clones in this sample may be carry-over from other donors' samples.

The sample holds a few counts of this clonotype. This chain connects TRBV6-2 or TRBV6-3 to TRBJ1-1; D might be TRBD1 (6 bases). V was trimmed by 6 bases and J by 0 bases, leaving 11 bases between them. The CDR3 length is 14 residues. CDR1 and CDR2 from the germline V gene are MNHEY and SVGEGT. CDR3 nucleotides: TGTGCCAGCAGACCGGACAGACTGAACACTGAAGCTTTCTTT. It is translated as CASRPDRLNTEAFF.

In this sample, this clonotype turned up many times. The chain carries TRBV12-3 or TRBV12-4 and TRBJ1-5; D not resolved. The CDR3 spans 14 residues. Trimming removed 2 bases at V and 4 bases at J, with 9 bases between. CDR3 sequence reads: CASSLTAKNQPQHF. The CDR3 DNA reads as TGTGCCAGCAGTTTAACAGCTAAGAATCAGCCCCAGCATTTT.

This clonotype occurred many times. J is TRBJ1-2 and V is TRBV5-5; D gene unclear. Germline-derived CDR1 and CDR2 are SGHKS and YYEKEE (reference sequence). Trimming took off 2 bases at V and 0 bases at J, with 8 bases between the two ends. This CDR3 is 14 amino acids long. In DNA form, the CDR3 reads TGTGCCAGCAGCTTCGACACAGCTAACTATGGCTACACCTTC. It translates to CASSFDTANYGYTF.

The chain is built from TRBV7-2 and TRBJ2-3; tentative D call: TRBD2 (6 bases). CDR1 SGHTA and CDR2 FQGNSA come from the germline V gene. Deletions cut 6 bases from V and 1 base from J, with 8 bases between. This CDR3 has 13 residues. The CDR3 sequence is CASRVAGTDTQYF. The CDR3 coding sequence is TGTGCCAGCAGAGTAGCGGGCACAGATACGCAGTATTTT.

This clonotype was recorded a few times. This sequence joins TRBV27 and TRBJ1-4, with D perhaps TRBD1 (6 bases). CDR1 MNHEY and CDR2 SMNVEV come from the germline V gene (reference sequence). This CDR3 spans 17 amino acids. V lost 6 bases and J lost 8, with 25 bases in between. CDR3 in amino acids: CASRLRNLPDSTEKLFF. The CDR3 coding sequence is TGTGCCAGCAGACTACGAAACCTTCCGGACAGTACCGAAAAACTGTTTTTT. Filled out from reference TRBV27 and TRBJ1-4, the complete variable domain reads EAQVTQNPRYLITVTGKKLTVTCSQNMNHEYMSWYRQDPGLGLRQIYYSMNVEVTDKGDVPEGYKVSRKEKRNFPLILESPSPNQTSLYFCASRLRNLPDSTEKLFFGSGTQLSVL.

The genes are TRBV18 and TRBJ2-5, with 9 positions matching TRBD1. CDR3 length equals 14 residues. The germline V gene has CDR1 KGHSH and CDR2 LQKENI. Trimming cost V 3 bases and J 5 bases; bases outside gene matches: 4. CDR3 region: CASSPWTGDETQYF. DNA of the CDR3: TGTGCCAGCTCACCCTGGACAGGGGACGAGACCCAGTACTTC.

This clonotype was picked up a small number of times. The chain links TRBV27 to TRBJ1-1; 8 bases fit TRBD1. Germline V gives CDR1 MNHEY, CDR2 SMNVEV (reference sequence). This CDR3 spans 16 amino acids. With V trimmed by 3 bases and J by 7 bases, 13 bases remained unmatched. The CDR3 loop reads CASSFRGQGGRDEAFF. Written as DNA, the CDR3 is TGTGCCAGCAGTTTTCGCGGACAGGGCGGGAGGGATGAAGCTTTCTTT.

This chain connects TRBV29-1 to TRBJ2-3; 8 bases match TRBD2. Unmatched junction bases numbered 12, after V lost 7 bases and J lost 6 bases. CDR1 SQVTM and CDR2 ANQGSEA come from the germline V gene. There are 14 residues in the CDR3. CDR3 bases: TGCAGCGCGGCGCCAGCGGGAGAAGAGGATACGCAGTATTTT. Translation gives CSAAPAGEEDTQYF.

The table lists this clonotype with a few counts. J is TRBJ1-2 and V is TRBV3-1; TRBD1 is a possible D gene (6 bases). CDR1 LGHDT and CDR2 YNNKEL come from the germline V gene (reference sequence). V was pared by 4 bases and J by 7 bases, with 10 bases between. The CDR3 is 12 amino acids. The CDR3 here is CASSPPGAGYTF. The DNA of the CDR3 is TGTGCCAGCAGCCCCCCGGGGGCTGGCTACACCTTC.

The chain carries TRBV4-3 and TRBJ2-1, with D maybe TRBD1 (6 bases). V lost 5 bases and J 4 bases, leaving 15 bases between the germline ends. The CDR3 extends over 15 amino acids. Germline CDR1 LGHNA, CDR2 YSLEER. The DNA of the CDR3 is TGCGCCAGCAGCGGGGGCAGGAAAATGTACAATGAGCAGTTCTTC. Its protein product is CASSGGRKMYNEQFF.

This clonotype was detected many times. J is TRBJ2-2 and V is TRBV3-1; D not certain. CDR1 and CDR2 from the germline V gene are LGHDT and YNNKEL (reference sequence). The ends were cut back, 2 bases at V and 2 bases at J, with 6 bases in the middle. The CDR3 sequence is 14 residues long. The CDR3: CASSQPVNTGELFF. DNA of the CDR3: TGTGCCAGCAGCCAACCCGTCAACACCGGGGAGCTGTTTTTT.

This clonotype came up a few times. The V and J genes are TRBV6-1 and TRBJ2-5, with D possibly being TRBD2 (6 bases). The CDR3 covers 13 residues. V lost 11 bases and J lost 5, with 18 bases in between. Germline values: CDR1 MNHNS, CDR2 SASEGT. CDR3 sequence (DNA): TGTGCCGGGCTCGAAGGAGCGGGCGAGACCCAGTACTTC. It translates to CAGLEGAGETQYF.

In this sample, this clonotype turned up many times. The rearrangement links TRBV28 to TRBJ2-6; D uncertain. V gave up 7 bases and J gave up 1 base, with 8 bases separating them. Germline V gene data show CDR1 as MDHEN and CDR2 as SYDVKM. The CDR3 loop spans 14 amino acids. The CDR3 region is CASTSPSGANVLTF. The CDR3 DNA follows: TGTGCCAGCACCTCGCCTTCTGGGGCCAACGTCCTGACTTTC.

This chain joins TRBV30 and TRBJ2-3, with a weak D call TRBD1 (5 bases). Trimming shortened V by 0 bases and J by 1 base, and 5 bases separated the two germline ends. The CDR3 has 13 residues. Germline CDR1 and CDR2: GTSNPN and SVGIG (reference sequence). The DNA of the CDR3 is TGTGCCTGGAGTGTACAGGGCACAGATACGCAGTATTTT. Translation gives CAWSVQGTDTQYF.

At least ten counts were recorded for this clonotype. This chain links TRBV11-2 with TRBJ2-5; 11 nucleotides match TRBD2. Germline V gene sequence: CDR1 SGHAT, CDR2 FQNNGV. The J segment lost 2 bases and the V segment lost 5 bases, leaving 7 bases of the junction unmatched. The CDR3 runs 16 residues. The CDR3 spells CASSAGTSGVQETQYF. The CDR3 DNA follows: TGTGCCAGCAGCGCCGGGACTAGCGGAGTGCAAGAGACCCAGTACTTC.

This clonotype was recorded a few times. The chain recombines TRBV29-1 with TRBJ1-2; 9 bases are shared with TRBD1. Germline CDR1 SQVTM, CDR2 ANQGSEA. The CDR3 consists of 12 residues. The ends lost 7 bases at V and 6 bases at J; junction bases unmatched: 6. CDR3 amino acids: CSGGQGLHGYTF. In nucleotides, the CDR3 is TGCAGCGGGGGACAGGGCCTCCATGGCTACACCTTC.

The sample holds a few counts of this clonotype. The rearrangement joins TRBV18 to TRBJ2-1, with D unclear. The CDR3 consists of 14 residues. V dropped 6 bases and J dropped 7 bases, with 16 bases sitting between them. CDR1 and CDR2 from the germline V gene are KGHSH and LQKENI. The CDR3 DNA reads as TGTGCCAGCTCTCAAGGGCCGGGTAGGAATGAGCAGTTCTTC. This encodes CASSQGPGRNEQFF.

This clonotype was found a few times. The V call is TRBV6-6, the J call TRBJ2-3, with TRBD2 matching over 7 bases. The CDR3 is 16 residues long. Germline V lookup: CDR1 MNHNY, CDR2 SVGAGI (reference sequence). Losses at the gene ends were 6 bases for V and 0 bases for J; bases not matched to a gene: 9. The CDR3 loop is CASRSRGGPSTDTQYF. For the CDR3, the DNA is TGTGCCAGCAGGTCACGCGGGGGTCCGAGCACAGATACGCAGTATTTT.

The table lists this clonotype with a few counts. This chain connects TRBV27 to TRBJ2-1; no clear D gene. This CDR3 has 15 residues. Germline CDR1 and CDR2: MNHEY and SMNVEV (reference sequence). The V end was cut by 2 bases, the J end by 3 bases, with 11 bases between. The CDR3 spells CASSLVVNDYNEQFF. The CDR3, as DNA: TGTGCCAGCAGTTTAGTGGTGAACGACTACAATGAGCAGTTCTTC.

The chain couples TRBV29-1 to TRBJ1-1; D gene uncertain. The CDR3 has 13 residues. The germline V gene encodes CDR1 SQVTM and CDR2 ANQGSEA. Trimming left V 7 bases short and J 1 base short, with 13 bases between. CDR3 protein: CSAEKAENTEAFF. The CDR3 DNA follows: TGCAGCGCCGAGAAAGCAGAGAACACTGAAGCTTTCTTT.

V is TRBV12-3 or TRBV12-4 and J is TRBJ2-3; D is ambiguous. With 7 bases removed from V and 0 bases from J, the gap between germline ends came to 8 bases. This CDR3 is 13 amino acids long. This CDR3 reads CASTDSSTDTQYF. The CDR3 region has the DNA TGTGCCAGCACCGACTCGAGCACAGATACGCAGTATTTT.

The V gene is TRBV5-1, the J gene TRBJ2-3; tentative D call: TRBD2 (5 bases). The germline V gene has CDR1 SGHRS and CDR2 YFSETQ. The length of the CDR3 is 13 residues. V lost 3 bases to trimming and J lost 4 bases, with 9 bases between them. As DNA, the CDR3 is TGCGCCAGCAGCTCCGGGGATGCAGATACGCAGTATTTT. This gives the protein CASSSGDADTQYF.

About this clonotype: One end of the junction is discordant with germline, which a read error may explain. This sequence joins TRBV25-1 and TRBJ1-2, with 7 bases fitting TRBD1. Germline V gives CDR1 MGHDK, CDR2 SYGVNS. The CDR3 covers 15 residues. CDR3 in DNA: TGTGCCAGCAGGGGCACAGGGGAATTGAACTATGGCTACAACTTC. It specifies CASRGTGELNYGYNF.

In its sample, this clonotype was seen a few times. J is TRBJ2-7 and V is TRBV20-1; possibly TRBD2 for D (6 bases). This CDR3 region has 13 residues. The V end lost 4 bases, the J end lost 0 bases, and 10 bases lay between the germline ends. Looked up from germline, CDR1 is DFQATT and CDR2 is SNEGSKA (reference sequence). The CDR3 nucleotides read TGCAGTGCTATGGGGGACTCCTCCTACGAGCAGTACGTC. Its translation: CSAMGDSSYEQYV.

The genes are TRBV9 and TRBJ2-3; D remains unclear. The CDR3 consists of 14 residues. V was cut by 0 bases and J by 2 bases, with 7 bases left in between. Germline lookup yields CDR1 SGDLS and CDR2 YYNGEE. The CDR3 spells CASSVVVNTDTQYF. CDR3 DNA sequence: TGTGCCAGCAGCGTAGTTGTCAACACAGATACGCAGTATTTT.

The chain links TRBV28 to TRBJ1-2, with TRBD1 identical over 10 bases. The CDR3 length is 13 residues. The germline gives CDR1 MDHEN, CDR2 SYDVKM. Unmatched junction bases numbered 9, after V lost 10 bases and J lost 7 bases. The DNA of the CDR3 is TGTGCCACCAAGGACAGGGGGGTCGGTGGCTACACCTTC. Translating it yields CATKDRGVGGYTF.

This clonotype was seen at least ten times. This chain links TRBV4-3 with TRBJ1-2; D is perhaps TRBD1 (5 bases). Trimming stripped 5 bases from V and 2 bases from J, with 12 bases between. Germline CDR1 reads LGHNA; CDR2 reads YSLEER. The CDR3 is 14 amino acids. Written as DNA, the CDR3 is TGCGCCAGCAGCAATCAGGGTACCAACTATGGCTACACCTTC. Encoded protein: CASSNQGTNYGYTF.